A single sample gave rise to the 21 T cell receptor beta chains below, sequenced in a study of Ad26.COV2.S vaccination and SARS-CoV-2 variants. Described treatment: some 20 received Ad26.COV2.S at low or high dose, single or two shots; 5 received placebo; per-sample allocation not given. Sample collection was performed on day 63 after the first vaccine or placebo injection. Some clones are missing from TCRdb's copy, which holds only in-frame ones; the method was immunoSEQ multiplex PCR. The profile shows about 440,000 clones, around 90% of them singletons. The specimen comprised peripheral blood, sampled in a trial of Ad26.COV2.S vaccine versus placebo. These receptors all stem from a person aged 18-65 years who received the Ad26.COV2.S COVID-19 vaccine or a placebo.

V gene TRBV18 combines with J gene TRBJ2-7, with TRBD2 identical over 12 bases. Looked up from germline, CDR1 is KGHSH and CDR2 is LQKENI. The CDR3 covers 15 residues. V trimming: 5 bases; J trimming: 4 bases; junction bases outside the gene matches: 6. The CDR3 loop is CASSARTSGIYEQYF. CDR3 DNA sequence: TGTGCCAGCTCAGCCAGGACTAGCGGGATTTACGAGCAGTACTTC.

V and J are TRBV2 and TRBJ2-5; no firm D call. This CDR3 contains 15 residues. Deletions cut 7 bases from V and 1 base from J, with 16 bases between. The V gene's germline CDR1 is SNHLY and CDR2 FYNNEI. CDR3 DNA sequence: TGTGCCAGCAAGCCGCTCTCTGGGTTCCAAGAGACCCAGTACTTC. Protein sequence: CASKPLSGFQETQYF. Full variable domain (rest looked up from reference TRBV2 and TRBJ2-5): EPEVTQTPSHQVTQMGQEVILRCVPISNHLYFYWYRQILGQKVEFLVSFYNNEISEKSEIFDDQFSVERPDGSNFTLKIRSTKLEDSAMYFCASKPLSGFQETQYFGPGTRLLVL.

The chain combines TRBV7-9 with TRBJ2-3; TRBD2 matches 8 bases. V lost 5 bases and J lost 0; bases outside the gene matches: 7. The CDR3 extends over 16 amino acids. Germline assignment: CDR1 SEHNR and CDR2 FQNEAQ (reference sequence). The CDR3: CASSRRAGASTDTQYF. For the CDR3, the DNA is TGTGCCAGCAGCCGACGAGCGGGAGCAAGCACAGATACGCAGTATTTT.

This sequence joins TRBV24-1 and TRBJ2-3; TRBD2 matches at 9 bases. Germline-derived CDR1 and CDR2 are KGHDR and SFDVKD. The CDR3 loop spans 14 amino acids. Trimming at V came to 6 bases and at J to 2 bases, leaving 2 bases not matched to a gene. The CDR3 loop is CATSLAGNTDTQYF. CDR3 sequence (DNA): TGTGCCACCAGTCTAGCGGGGAACACAGATACGCAGTATTTT.

This clone is a singleton in its sample. The chain combines TRBV5-4 with TRBJ2-7, with 14 bases that match TRBD2. The junction had 9 bases not matched to a gene; V was cut back by 4 bases and J by 6 bases. The CDR3 has 16 residues. The germline V gene has CDR1 SGHNT and CDR2 YYREEE (reference sequence). For the CDR3, the DNA is TGTGCCAGCAGCAAAGGGGGACTAGCGGGAGCTTCCGAGCAGTACTTC. Its protein is CASSKGGLAGASEQYF.

This clone was seen repeatedly, ten times or more. This chain links TRBV11-1 with TRBJ2-1; no clear D gene. This CDR3 is 16 amino acids long. Trimming left V 2 bases short and J 0 bases short, with 11 bases between. In germline, CDR1 is SGHAT, CDR2 FQDESV (reference sequence). The CDR3 sequence: CASSLWVLGSYNEQFF. As DNA, the CDR3 is TGTGCCAGCAGCTTATGGGTCTTAGGCTCCTACAATGAGCAGTTCTTC.

V and J are TRBV5-1 and TRBJ1-4, with D maybe TRBD1 (6 bases). CDR3 length: 14 residues. Germline V gene sequence: CDR1 SGHRS, CDR2 YFSETQ. Trimming left V 0 bases short and J 11 bases short, with 14 bases between. The CDR3 nucleotides are TGCGCCAGCAGCTTGGATGGGGGGACACTCAAACTGTTTTTT. It specifies CASSLDGGTLKLFF.

This chain joins TRBV28 and TRBJ1-3; no firm D call. Trimming cost V 2 bases and J 0 bases, with 11 bases left between them. This CDR3 region has 16 residues. CDR1 and CDR2 (germline): MDHEN, SYDVKM. The CDR3 bases are TGTGCCAGCAGTTTAGGGCAGCGACCCTCTGGAAACACCATATATTTT. Translating it yields CASSLGQRPSGNTIYF.

This clone was picked up one time. This rearrangement joins TRBV28 to TRBJ2-3; D gene ambiguous. V lost 5 bases and J lost 4, with 4 bases in between. The CDR3 length is 11 residues. CDR1 MDHEN and CDR2 SYDVKM come from the germline V gene. This CDR3 reads CASSGADTQYF. Written as DNA, the CDR3 is TGTGCCAGCAGTGGGGCAGATACGCAGTATTTT.

The V gene is TRBV6-1, the J gene TRBJ2-7; TRBD2 aligns across 11 bases. The V gene end was trimmed by 1 base and the J gene end by 5 bases; junction bases not matched to a gene: 13. CDR1 and CDR2 from the germline V gene are MNHNS and SASEGT. This CDR3 has 18 residues. For the CDR3, the DNA is TGTGCCAGCAGTGAAGGGGCTTTACTAGCGGGAGAATCCCACGAGCAGTACTTC. This gives the protein CASSEGALLAGESHEQYF.

The chain carries TRBV5-1 and TRBJ2-7; the D gene is possibly TRBD2 (6 bases). With 4 bases removed from V and 3 bases from J, the gap between germline ends came to 14 bases. Germline CDR1 reads SGHRS; CDR2 reads YFSETQ. CDR3 size: 14 residues. The CDR3 is CASSPVVGGYEQYF. CDR3 coding DNA: TGCGCCAGCAGCCCCGTGGTGGGGGGCTACGAGCAGTACTTC. Drawing the rest from reference TRBV5-1 and TRBJ2-7, the complete variable domain is KAGVTQTPRYLIKTRGQQVTLSCSPISGHRSVSWYQQTPGQGLQFLFEYFSETQRNKGNFPGRFSGRQFSNSRSEMNVSTLELGDSALYLCASSPVVGGYEQYFGPGTRLTVT.

This chain connects TRBV7-2 to TRBJ2-7, with 10 bases fitting TRBD2. After removal of 5 bases from V and 2 bases from J, the junction contained 6 bases not matched to a gene. The length of the CDR3 is 15 residues. Germline-derived CDR1 and CDR2 are SGHTA and FQGNSA. The CDR3 reads CASSLGLAVAYEQYF. The CDR3 nucleotides are TGTGCCAGCAGCCTCGGACTAGCGGTTGCCTACGAGCAGTACTTC. Variable domain in full (rest from reference TRBV7-2 and TRBJ2-7): GAGVSQSPSNKVTEKGKDVELRCDPISGHTALYWYRQSLGQGLEFLIYFQGNSAPDKSGLPSDRFSAERTGGSVSTLTIQRTQQEDSAVYLCASSLGLAVAYEQYFGPGTRLTVT.

The V and J genes are TRBV15 and TRBJ2-1, with no clear D. CDR1 and CDR2 (germline): LNHNV, YYDKDF (reference sequence). V dropped 3 bases and J dropped 2 bases, with 8 bases sitting between them. The length of the CDR3 is 14 residues. The DNA for the CDR3 is TGTGCCACCAGCAGTACGGGCCCCTACAATGAGCAGTTCTTC. It encodes CATSSTGPYNEQFF.

At least ten counts were recorded for this clone. The V gene is TRBV2, the J gene TRBJ2-7; 13 bases map to TRBD2. V dropped 5 bases and J dropped 0; count of bases not matched to a gene: 10. Germline assignment: CDR1 SNHLY and CDR2 FYNNEI. The CDR3 sequence is 18 residues long. The CDR3 sequence is CASSTLGTSGMLSYEQYF. The CDR3 DNA reads as TGTGCCAGCAGTACCTTAGGGACTAGCGGGATGCTCTCCTACGAGCAGTACTTC.

DNA of the CDR3: TGTGCCAGCAGCAACATCGACAGAAACATTCAGTACTTC. It codes for CASSNIDRNIQYF. This sequence joins TRBV3-1 (or the pseudogene TRBV3-2) and TRBJ2-4, with a possible D match to TRBD1 (5 bases). Germline-derived CDR1 and CDR2 are LGHDT and YNNKEL (reference sequence). CDR3 size: 13 residues. The ends were cut back, 5 bases at V and 6 bases at J, with 11 bases in the middle.

This clone was detected many times. Written as DNA, the CDR3 is TGTGCCAGCAGTTTAGAGGGACGGGGCACAGATACGCAGTATTTT. This codes for CASSLEGRGTDTQYF. This rearrangement joins TRBV27 to TRBJ2-3; D possibly uses TRBD1 or TRBD2 (5 bases each). Germline loops: CDR1 MNHEY, CDR2 SMNVEV (reference sequence). Between the trimmed V and J ends, which lost 2 bases and 1 base, there was a span of 10 bases. The CDR3 covers 15 residues.

J is TRBJ2-3 and V is TRBV3-1 (or the pseudogene TRBV3-2); TRBD2 aligns across 10 bases. The CDR3 has 15 amino acids. Germline-derived CDR1 and CDR2 are LGHDT and YNNKEL (reference sequence). The J segment lost 4 bases and the V segment lost 1 base, leaving 2 bases of the junction unmatched. For the CDR3, the DNA is TGTGCCAGCAGCCAAGCTAGCGGGAGTTCAGATACGCAGTATTTT. It is translated as CASSQASGSSDTQYF.

This chain uses TRBV11-3 with TRBJ2-1, with 7 bases matching TRBD2. V was pared by 5 bases and J by 9 bases, with 16 bases of the junction left unmatched. Germline V gene data show CDR1 as SGHNT and CDR2 as YENEEA. The CDR3 extends over 16 amino acids. The CDR3 protein is CASSGLFGGRGSEQFF. CDR3 DNA: TGTGCCAGCAGCGGGCTCTTTGGCGGGAGAGGGAGTGAGCAGTTCTTC.

This clone was counted between two and nine times. The genes are TRBV28 and TRBJ1-6, with 9 positions matching TRBD1. Trimming took 5 bases from V and 7 from J; bases not matched to a gene: 9. The CDR3 sequence is 16 residues long. Per germline, CDR1 MDHEN and CDR2 SYDVKM. CDR3: CASSISTGTGNSPLHF. In DNA, the CDR3 is TGTGCCAGCAGTATAAGTACCGGGACAGGGAATTCACCCCTCCACTTT.

The chain links TRBV12-5 to TRBJ1-1; D is uncertain. CDR1 LGHNT and CDR2 FRNRAP come from the germline V gene. This CDR3 is 13 amino acids long. Deletions cut 5 bases from V and 3 bases from J, with 10 bases between. Written as DNA, the CDR3 is TGTGCTAGTGGTGCCCAAGGGCACACTGAAGCTTTCTTT. Translating gives CASGAQGHTEAFF.

Details on this clone: This sample includes further DNA sequences coding for the same CDR3. DNA for the CDR3: TGTGCCAGCAGCCAAGAAGGAGGGAGCTCCTACAATGAGCAGTTCTTC. This gives the protein CASSQEGGSSYNEQFF. The chain carries TRBV4-2 and TRBJ2-1; D possibly corresponds to TRBD2 (6 bases). The CDR3 has 16 residues. The V end was cut by 0 bases, the J end by 0 bases, with 9 bases between. Germline V lookup: CDR1 LGHNA, CDR2 YNFKEQ.